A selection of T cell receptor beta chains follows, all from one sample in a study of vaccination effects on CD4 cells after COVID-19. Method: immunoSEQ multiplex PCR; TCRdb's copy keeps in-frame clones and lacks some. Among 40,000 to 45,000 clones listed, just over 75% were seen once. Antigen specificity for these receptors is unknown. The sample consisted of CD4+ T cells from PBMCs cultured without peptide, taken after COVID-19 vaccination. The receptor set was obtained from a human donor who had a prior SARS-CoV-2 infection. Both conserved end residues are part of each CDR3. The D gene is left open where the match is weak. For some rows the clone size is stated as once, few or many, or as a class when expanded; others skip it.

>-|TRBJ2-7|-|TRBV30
CACPLEGRAYEQYF
TGTGCCTGCCCCCTGGAAGGGCGAGCCTACGAGCAGTACTTC
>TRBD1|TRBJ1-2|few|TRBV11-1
CASSLGQLYGYTF
TGTGCCAGCAGCCTGGGACAGTTATATGGCTACACCTTC
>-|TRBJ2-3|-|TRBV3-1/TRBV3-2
CASCPRDGQDTQYF
TGTGCCAGCTGCCCACGGGACGGACAAGATACGCAGTATTTT
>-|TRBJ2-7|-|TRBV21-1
CASSKLLAGEGEQYF
TGTGCCAGCAGCAAACTTCTAGCGGGAGAGGGGGAGCAGTACTTC
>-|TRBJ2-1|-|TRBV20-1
CSASASAYNEQFF
TGCAGTGCTAGTGCTAGCGCCTACAATGAGCAGTTCTTC
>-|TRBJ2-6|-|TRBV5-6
CASSLWQGYISGANVLTF
TGTGCCAGCAGCTTATGGCAGGGATACATCTCTGGGGCCAACGTCCTGACTTTC
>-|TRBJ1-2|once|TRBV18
CASSPGAGTGYTF
TGTGCCAGCTCACCAGGGGCAGGGACTGGCTACACCTTC
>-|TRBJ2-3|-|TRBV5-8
CASSLTIFSTDTQYF
TGTGCCAGCAGTCTTACGATATTCAGCACAGATACGCAGTATTTT
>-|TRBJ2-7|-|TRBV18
CASSPRGTVSYEQYF
TGTGCCAGCTCACCACGCGGGACAGTCTCCTACGAGCAGTACTTC
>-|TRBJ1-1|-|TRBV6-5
CASRTPRATEAFF
TGTGCCAGCAGAACCCCCAGGGCCACTGAAGCTTTCTTT
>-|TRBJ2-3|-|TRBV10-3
CAISDSTTSTDTQYF
TGTGCCATCAGTGACAGCACGACTAGCACAGATACGCAGTATTTT
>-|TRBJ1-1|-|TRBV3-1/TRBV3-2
CASSLSGTGTEAFF
TGTGCCAGCAGCCTCTCGGGCACGGGCACTGAAGCTTTCTTT
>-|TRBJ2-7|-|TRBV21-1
CASSKEGTPSYEQYF
TGTGCCAGCAGCAAAGAAGGGACCCCCTCCTACGAGCAGTACTTC
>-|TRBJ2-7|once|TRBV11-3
CASSHGTYEQYF
TGTGCCAGCAGCCACGGCACCTACGAGCAGTACTTC
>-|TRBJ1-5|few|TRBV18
CASSAFRGTDQPQHF
TGTGCCAGCTCAGCGTTCAGAGGTACAGATCAGCCCCAGCATTTT
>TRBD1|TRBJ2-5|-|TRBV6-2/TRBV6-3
CASSSIDRAGGLETQYF
TGTGCCAGCAGTTCGATCGACAGGGCGGGCGGATTAGAGACCCAGTACTTC
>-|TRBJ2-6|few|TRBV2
CASRRYSSGANVLTF
TGTGCCAGCAGAAGATACAGCTCTGGGGCCAACGTCCTGACTTTC
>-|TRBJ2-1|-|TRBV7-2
CASSPPNYNEQFF
TGTGCCAGCAGCCCTCCGAACTACAATGAGCAGTTCTTC
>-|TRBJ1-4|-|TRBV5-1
CASSLDGARYEKLFF
TGCGCCAGCAGCTTGGATGGGGCTCGGTACGAAAAACTGTTTTTT
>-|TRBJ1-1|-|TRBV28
CASSFPTRGQTLATEAFF
TGTGCCAGCAGTTTCCCCACCAGAGGACAGACCCTGGCCACTGAAGCTTTCTTT
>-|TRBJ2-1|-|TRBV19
CASSIGTVTYNEQFF
TGTGCCAGTAGTATAGGGACGGTTACCTACAATGAGCAGTTCTTC
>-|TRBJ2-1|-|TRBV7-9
CASSPYRGREQFF
TGTGCCAGCAGCCCCTATCGGGGGCGCGAGCAGTTCTTC
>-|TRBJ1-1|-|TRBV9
CASSPPGASREAFF
TGTGCCAGCAGCCCCCCGGGGGCGAGCCGCGAAGCTTTCTTT
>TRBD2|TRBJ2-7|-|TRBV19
CASSSGGGTYEQYF
TGTGCCAGTAGTAGCGGCGGGGGGACCTACGAGCAGTACTTC
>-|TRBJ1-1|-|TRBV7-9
CASSFGTGFTEAFF
TGTGCCAGCAGCTTCGGTACAGGATTCACTGAAGCTTTCTTT
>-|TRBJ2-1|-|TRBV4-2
CASSQDRASWNEQFF
TGTGCCAGCAGCCAAGATAGAGCTAGCTGGAATGAGCAGTTCTTC
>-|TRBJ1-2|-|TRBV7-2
CASSLASKWNYGYTF
TGTGCCAGCAGCTTAGCGTCCAAATGGAACTATGGCTACACCTTC
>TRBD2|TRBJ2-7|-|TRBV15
CATSRVILAGSSEQYF
TGTGCCACCAGCAGAGTTATACTAGCGGGTTCCTCCGAGCAGTACTTC
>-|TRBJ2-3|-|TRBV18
CASSPDYSDTQYF
TGTGCCAGCTCACCGGACTACTCAGATACGCAGTATTTT
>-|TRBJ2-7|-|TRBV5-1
CASHGAGALFEEQYF
TGCGCCAGCCATGGCGCGGGCGCCCTATTTGAAGAGCAGTACTTC
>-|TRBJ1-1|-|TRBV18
CASSPVQGEAFF
TGTGCCAGCTCACCAGTACAGGGAGAAGCTTTCTTT
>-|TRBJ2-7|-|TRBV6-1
CASSEAPGPGYEQYF
TGTGCCAGCAGTGAAGCACCTGGACCCGGCTACGAGCAGTACTTC
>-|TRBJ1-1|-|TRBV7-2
CASSLVREGTEAFF
TGTGCCAGCAGCTTGGTCAGGGAGGGAACTGAAGCTTTCTTT
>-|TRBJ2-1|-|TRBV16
CASSRGASSYNEQFF
TGTGCCAGCAGCCGGGGCGCAAGTTCCTACAATGAGCAGTTCTTC
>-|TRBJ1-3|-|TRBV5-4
CASSLDGAGGNTIYF
TGTGCCAGCAGCTTGGACGGGGCTGGGGGAAACACCATATATTTT
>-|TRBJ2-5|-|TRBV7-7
CASSRQMVPQETQYF
TGTGCTAGCAGCCGACAGATGGTACCCCAAGAGACCCAGTACTTC
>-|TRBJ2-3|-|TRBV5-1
CASSLGGSTDTQYF
TGCGCCAGCAGCTTGGGTGGTAGCACAGATACGCAGTATTTT
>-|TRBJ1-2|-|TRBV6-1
CASSEGSDYGYTF
TGTGCCAGCAGTGAAGGGTCAGACTATGGCTACACCTTC
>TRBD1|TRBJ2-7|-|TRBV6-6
CASSYFGQGTYEQYF
TGTGCCAGCAGTTACTTCGGACAGGGAACCTACGAGCAGTACTTC
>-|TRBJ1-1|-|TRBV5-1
CASSLVLGNRNTEAFF
TGCGCCAGCAGCTTGGTGTTAGGGAATAGGAACACTGAAGCTTTCTTT
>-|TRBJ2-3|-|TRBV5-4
CASSKDTGATQYF
TGTGCCAGCAGCAAAGACACAGGAGCTACGCAGTATTTT
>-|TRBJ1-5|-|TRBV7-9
CASSILGGPQHF
TGTGCCAGCAGCATCTTGGGTGGGCCCCAGCATTTT
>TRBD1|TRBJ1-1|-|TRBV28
CASSLQQGDTEAFF
TGTGCCAGCAGTTTACAACAGGGGGACACTGAAGCTTTCTTT
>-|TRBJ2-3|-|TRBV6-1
CASSEGNTDTQYF
TGTGCCAGCAGTGAAGGTAACACAGATACGCAGTATTTT
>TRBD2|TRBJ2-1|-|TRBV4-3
CASSQDLVVSGRISYNEQFF
TGCGCCAGCAGCCAAGATCTCGTCGTCAGCGGGAGGATTTCCTACAATGAGCAGTTCTTC
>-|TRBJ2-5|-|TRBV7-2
CASSLAFLETQYF
TGTGCCAGCAGCTTAGCGTTTTTAGAGACCCAGTACTTC
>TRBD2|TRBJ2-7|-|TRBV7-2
CASSFRLAGKHEQYF
TGTGCCAGCAGCTTTCGGCTAGCGGGAAAACACGAGCAGTACTTC
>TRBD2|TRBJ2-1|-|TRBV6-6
CASSYPGTSVDNEQFF
TGTGCCAGCAGTTACCCCGGGACTAGCGTTGACAATGAGCAGTTCTTC
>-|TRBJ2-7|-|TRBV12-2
CASRLASYSGSSYEQYF
TGTGCAAGTCGCTTAGCTAGCTATAGCGGGAGCTCCTACGAGCAGTACTTC
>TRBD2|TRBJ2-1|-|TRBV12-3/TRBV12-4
CASATSGRNEQFF
TGTGCCAGCGCTACTAGCGGGAGAAATGAGCAGTTCTTC
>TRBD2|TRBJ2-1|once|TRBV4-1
CASSPGPASGSYNEQFF
TGCGCCAGCAGCCCGGGCCCGGCTAGCGGTTCCTACAATGAGCAGTTCTTC
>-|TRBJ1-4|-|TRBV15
CATSRDLGGRGREKLFF
TGTGCCACCAGCAGAGATCTCGGGGGAAGAGGCAGGGAAAAACTGTTTTTT
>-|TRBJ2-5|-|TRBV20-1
CSASMGVGETQYF
TGCAGTGCTAGTATGGGGGTCGGGGAGACCCAGTACTTC
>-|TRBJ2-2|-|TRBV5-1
CATRPQSQNTGELFF
TGCGCCACCCGGCCCCAGTCACAGAACACCGGGGAGCTGTTTTTT
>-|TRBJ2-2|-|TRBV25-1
CASSEGTGVAGELFF
TGTGCCAGCAGTGAGGGGACGGGTGTGGCCGGGGAGCTGTTTTTT